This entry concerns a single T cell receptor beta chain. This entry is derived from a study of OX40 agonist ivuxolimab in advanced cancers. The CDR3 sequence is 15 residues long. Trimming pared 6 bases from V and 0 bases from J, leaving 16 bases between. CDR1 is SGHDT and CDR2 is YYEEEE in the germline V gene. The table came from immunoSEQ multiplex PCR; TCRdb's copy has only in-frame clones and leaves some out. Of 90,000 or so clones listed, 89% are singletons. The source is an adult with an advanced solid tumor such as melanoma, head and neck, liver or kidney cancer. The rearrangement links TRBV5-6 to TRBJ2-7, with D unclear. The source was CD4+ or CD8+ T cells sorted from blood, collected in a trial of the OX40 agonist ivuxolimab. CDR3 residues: CASTSLSITSYEQYF. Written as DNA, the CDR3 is TGTGCCAGCACCTCCCTCTCCATTACCTCCTACGAGCAGTACTTC.